The rows below give T cell receptor beta chains drawn from one sample of a study of regulatory T cells in long-lasting Graves disease. TCRdb passed the multiplex PCR reads through MiXCR, listing each CDR3 protein once. The table includes some 250,000 distinct CDR3 sequences, 15% to 20% detected once. These data were also filed under a second study, of T cells in Graves' hyperthyroidism and ophthalmopathy.

Sequencing was performed on peripheral blood mononuclear cells (PBMCs), taken at new diagnosis, from a patient treated with antithyroid drugs. Receptors originate from a woman aged 25 to 39 with Graves disease. CDR3s leave out the opening cysteine and the closing phenylalanine or tryptophan. D genes are given only for firm matches.

TRBV11-2	TRBD1	ASSPLGTGGYEQY
TRBV7-9	NA	ASSFLFGVTGELF
TRBV20-1	NA	SARVGKGYSPLH
TRBV10-1	TRBD2	ASSDPGTSYNEQF
TRBV27	NA	ASSLYQSNEKLF
TRBV7-8	NA	ASSFFGENTEAF
TRBV6-4	TRBD1	ASIRTGDNEAF
TRBV27	TRBD1	ASSLRGPYTGELF
TRBV7-9	NA	ASSLGNQNEQF
TRBV27	NA	ASSSAPSGNTIY
TRBV3-1	TRBD1	ASSQDMGQPDTQY
TRBV20-1	TRBD1	SARKGPSQGVDTQY
TRBV7-2	TRBD2	ASSLGLAGGSYTQY
TRBV6-7	NA	ASIKRSRTDTQY
TRBV20-1	NA	SARVGANTEAF
TRBV7-9	TRBD2	ASSALRDSGGTKETQY
TRBV3-1	TRBD2	ASSQTSGGANEQF
TRBV18	TRBD2	ASSPQGLAGDTDTQY
TRBV2	TRBD1	ASRGQGHQPQH
TRBV6-1	NA	ASSEALGDAF
TRBV6-1	NA	ASSRWTDNQPQH
TRBV20-1	TRBD1	SAPWGGQLEAF
TRBV4-2	TRBD2	ASSSVTTSGGSNEQF
TRBV20-1	TRBD1	SGLRLGGPEQY
TRBV12-3/TRBV12-4	TRBD1	ASTPTGVALGGYT
TRBV7-6	NA	ASSLPPTDTQY
TRBV6-2/TRBV6-3	TRBD1	ASSSHNRDRDGYT
TRBV28	TRBD1	ASSPGGLETQY
TRBV2	NA	ASSVVGDNEKLF
TRBV12-3/TRBV12-4	NA	ASRLENTEAF
TRBV12-5	TRBD1	ASGQGQGGSQPQH
TRBV27	TRBD2	ASSLKAGAAGELF
TRBV6-1	NA	ASRTWDTEAF
TRBV7-9	TRBD1	ASSFGDRGSGNTIY
TRBV7-2	NA	ASSLIGAFQETQY
TRBV6-1	TRBD1	ASGWTGRSGELF
TRBV7-2	NA	ASNLGGTLRHYGYT
TRBV7-2	NA	ASSLDPSGGTDTQY
TRBV11-2	NA	ASYREGGETQY
TRBV7-9	NA	ASSSLGYTEAF
TRBV28	NA	ASSLGGSYTEAF
TRBV20-1	NA	SAERGAGGTEAF
TRBV11-2	TRBD1	ASSLGGQGVDQPQH
TRBV2	NA	ASGPGQNTEAF
TRBV20-1	NA	SATPDTQY
TRBV27	TRBD1	ASSLGQFDEQY
TRBV7-9	NA	ASSQLGDTIY
TRBV20-1	TRBD2	SARERGKETQY
TRBV5-1	TRBD1	ASSLVGRGLTDTQY
TRBV7-8	TRBD1	ASSLDRGEQY
TRBV7-3	NA	ASSSALYTRELF
TRBV15	NA	ATSLLDREGETQY
TRBV20-1	NA	SARDPNTIY
TRBV5-1	NA	ASSLVLGADVNYGYT
TRBV20-1	NA	SARETGHSNQPQH